This T cell receptor beta chain was identified in a study of breast tumors, draining lymph nodes, adjacent tissues. One entry per CDR3 protein, called by TCRdb with MiXCR from the multiplex PCR reads. Of 170,000 or so distinct CDR3 sequences listed, 30% to 35% are singletons. This clonotype was found once. The V and J ends lost 6 bases and 4 bases respectively, with 15 bases between them. Per germline, CDR1 MGHDK and CDR2 SYGVNS. This CDR3 comprises 14 residues. Samples came from axillary lymph nodes draining the breast cancer. The chain employs TRBV25-1 and TRBJ1-2; a possible D gene is TRBD1 (6 bases). The sequencing sample was made of axillary lymph node tissue. The receptor comes from a female donor with breast cancer. Some clones in this sample may be carry-over from other donors' samples. CDR3 nucleotides: TGTGCCAGCAGAGCGGGCGGGGGCGTCTATGGCTACACCTTC. Its translation is CASRAGGGVYGYTF.